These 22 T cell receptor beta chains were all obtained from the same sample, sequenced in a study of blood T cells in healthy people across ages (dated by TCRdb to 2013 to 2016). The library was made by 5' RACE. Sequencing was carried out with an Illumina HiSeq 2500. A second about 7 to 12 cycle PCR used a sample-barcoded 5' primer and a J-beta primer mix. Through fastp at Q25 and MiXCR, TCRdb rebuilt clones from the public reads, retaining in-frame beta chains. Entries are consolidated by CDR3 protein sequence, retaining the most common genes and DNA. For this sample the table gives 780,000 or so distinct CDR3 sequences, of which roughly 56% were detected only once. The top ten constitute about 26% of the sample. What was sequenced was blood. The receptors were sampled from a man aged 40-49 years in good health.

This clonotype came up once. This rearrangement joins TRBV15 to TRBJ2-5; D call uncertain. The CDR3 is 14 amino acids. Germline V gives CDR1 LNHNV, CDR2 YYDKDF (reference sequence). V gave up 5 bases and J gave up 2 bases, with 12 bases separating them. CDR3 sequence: CATSFQRLQETQYF. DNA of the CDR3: TGTGCCACCAGCTTCCAACGGTTACAAGAGACCCAGTACTTC.

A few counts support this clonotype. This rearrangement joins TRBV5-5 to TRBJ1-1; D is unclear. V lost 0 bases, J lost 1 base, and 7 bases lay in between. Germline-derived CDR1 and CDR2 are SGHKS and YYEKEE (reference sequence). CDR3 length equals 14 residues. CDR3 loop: CASSLAGKNTEAFF. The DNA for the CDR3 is TGTGCCAGCAGCTTGGCCGGGAAGAACACTGAAGCTTTCTTT.

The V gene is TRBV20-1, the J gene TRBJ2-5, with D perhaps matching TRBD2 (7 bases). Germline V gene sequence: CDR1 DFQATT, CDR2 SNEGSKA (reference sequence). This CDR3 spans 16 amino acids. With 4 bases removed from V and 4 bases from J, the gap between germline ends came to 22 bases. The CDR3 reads CSATSKGGGWGETQYF. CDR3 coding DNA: TGCAGTGCTACCTCCAAAGGGGGGGGCTGGGGAGAGACCCAGTACTTC.

DNA of the CDR3: TGTGCCAGCCTACGGACAGGGGGCATAGATACGCAGTATTTT. Translating it yields CASLRTGGIDTQYF. V and J are TRBV6-2 or TRBV6-3 and TRBJ2-3, with 11 bases matching TRBD1. Germline loops: CDR1 MNHEY, CDR2 SVGEGT. The CDR3 length is 14 residues. The ends lost 8 bases at V and 5 bases at J; junction bases unmatched: 6.

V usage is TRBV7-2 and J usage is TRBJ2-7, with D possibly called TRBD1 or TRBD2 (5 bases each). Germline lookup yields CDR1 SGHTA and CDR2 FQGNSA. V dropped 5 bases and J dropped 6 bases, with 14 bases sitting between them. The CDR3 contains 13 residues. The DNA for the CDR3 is TGTGCCAGCAGCGTGACAGAGGCGGGCGAGCAGTACTTC. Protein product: CASSVTEAGEQYF.

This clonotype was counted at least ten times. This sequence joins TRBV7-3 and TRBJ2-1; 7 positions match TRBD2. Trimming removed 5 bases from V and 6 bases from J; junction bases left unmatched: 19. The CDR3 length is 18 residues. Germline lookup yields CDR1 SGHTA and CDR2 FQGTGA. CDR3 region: CASSPISILGRDTNEQFF. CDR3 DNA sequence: TGTGCCAGCAGCCCAATAAGTATATTAGGGAGGGATACCAATGAGCAGTTCTTC.

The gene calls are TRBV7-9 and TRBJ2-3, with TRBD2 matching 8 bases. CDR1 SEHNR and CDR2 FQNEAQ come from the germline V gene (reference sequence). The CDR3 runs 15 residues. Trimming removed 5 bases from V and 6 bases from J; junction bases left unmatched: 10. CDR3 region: CASSKGLGSGDTQYF. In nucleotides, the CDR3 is TGTGCCAGCAGCAAGGGACTAGGGTCCGGCGATACGCAGTATTTT.

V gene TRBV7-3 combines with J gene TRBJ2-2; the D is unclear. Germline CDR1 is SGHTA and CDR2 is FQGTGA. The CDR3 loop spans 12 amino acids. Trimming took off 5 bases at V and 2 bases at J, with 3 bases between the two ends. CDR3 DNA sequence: TGTGCCAGCAGCGACAACACCGGGGAGCTGTTTTTT. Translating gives CASSDNTGELFF. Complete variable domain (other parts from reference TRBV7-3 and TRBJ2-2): GAGVSQTPSNKVTEKGKYVELRCDPISGHTALYWYRQSLGQGPEFLIYFQGTGAADDSGLPNDRFFAVRPEGSVSTLKIQRTERGDSAVYLCASSDNTGELFFGEGSRLTVL.

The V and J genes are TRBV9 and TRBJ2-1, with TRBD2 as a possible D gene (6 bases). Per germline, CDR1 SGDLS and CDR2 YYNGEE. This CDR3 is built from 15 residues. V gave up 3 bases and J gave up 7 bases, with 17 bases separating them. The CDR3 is CASSEGTREMNEQFF. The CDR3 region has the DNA TGTGCCAGCAGCGAAGGGACTCGGGAAATGAATGAGCAGTTCTTC.

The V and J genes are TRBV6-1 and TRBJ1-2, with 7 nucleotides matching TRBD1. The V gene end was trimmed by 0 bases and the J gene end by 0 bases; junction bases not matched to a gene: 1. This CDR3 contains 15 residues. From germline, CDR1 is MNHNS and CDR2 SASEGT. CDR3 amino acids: CASSEAGGSNYGYTF. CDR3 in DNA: TGTGCCAGCAGTGAAGCAGGGGGCTCTAACTATGGCTACACCTTC.

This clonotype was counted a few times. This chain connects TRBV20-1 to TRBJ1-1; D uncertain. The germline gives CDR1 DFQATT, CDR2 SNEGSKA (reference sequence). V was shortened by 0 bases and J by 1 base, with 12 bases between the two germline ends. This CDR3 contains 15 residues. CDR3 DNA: TGCAGTGCTAGAGACCCAGGCAGGACGAACACTGAAGCTTTCTTT. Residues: CSARDPGRTNTEAFF.

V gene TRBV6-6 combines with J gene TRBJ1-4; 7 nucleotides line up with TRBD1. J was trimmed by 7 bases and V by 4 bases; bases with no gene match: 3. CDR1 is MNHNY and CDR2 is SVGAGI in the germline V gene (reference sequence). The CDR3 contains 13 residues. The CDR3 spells CASSFRDSEKLFF. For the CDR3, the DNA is TGTGCCAGCAGTTTCCGGGACAGTGAAAAACTGTTTTTT.

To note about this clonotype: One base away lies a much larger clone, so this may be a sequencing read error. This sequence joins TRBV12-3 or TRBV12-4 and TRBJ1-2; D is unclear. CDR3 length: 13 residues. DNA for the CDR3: TGTGCCGGCAGCCCGAGGGAGGGCTATGGCTACACCTTC. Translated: CAGSPREGYGYTF.

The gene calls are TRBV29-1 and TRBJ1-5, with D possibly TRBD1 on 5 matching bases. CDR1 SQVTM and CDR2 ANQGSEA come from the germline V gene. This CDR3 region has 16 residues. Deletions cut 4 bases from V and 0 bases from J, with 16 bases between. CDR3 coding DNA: TGCAGCGTTGTATGGGGCTCAAGGTATAGCAATCAGCCCCAGCATTTT. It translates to CSVVWGSRYSNQPQHF. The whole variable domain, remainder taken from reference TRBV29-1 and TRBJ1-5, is SAVISQKPSRDICQRGTSLTIQCQVDSQVTMMFWYRQQPGQSLTLIATANQGSEATYESGFVIDKFPISRPNLTFSTLTVSNMSPEDSSIYLCSVVWGSRYSNQPQHFGDGTRLSIL.

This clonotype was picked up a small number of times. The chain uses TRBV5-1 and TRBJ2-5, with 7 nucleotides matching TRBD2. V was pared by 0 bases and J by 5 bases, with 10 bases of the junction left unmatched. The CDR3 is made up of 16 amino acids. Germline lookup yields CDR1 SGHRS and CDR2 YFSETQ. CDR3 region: CASSLEASGNGETQYF. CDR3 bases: TGCGCCAGCAGCTTGGAAGCTAGCGGAAATGGGGAGACCCAGTACTTC.

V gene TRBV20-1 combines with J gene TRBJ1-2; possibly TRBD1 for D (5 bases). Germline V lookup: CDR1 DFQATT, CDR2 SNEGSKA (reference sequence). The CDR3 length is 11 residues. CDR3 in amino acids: CRASGNYGYTF. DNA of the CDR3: TGCAGGGCATCAGGGAACTATGGCTACACCTTC.

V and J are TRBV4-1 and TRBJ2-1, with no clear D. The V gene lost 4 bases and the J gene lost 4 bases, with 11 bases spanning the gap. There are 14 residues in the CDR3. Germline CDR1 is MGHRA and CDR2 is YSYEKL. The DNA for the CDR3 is TGCGCCAGCAGCCCCACCATCCGATACAATGAGCAGTTCTTC. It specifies CASSPTIRYNEQFF.

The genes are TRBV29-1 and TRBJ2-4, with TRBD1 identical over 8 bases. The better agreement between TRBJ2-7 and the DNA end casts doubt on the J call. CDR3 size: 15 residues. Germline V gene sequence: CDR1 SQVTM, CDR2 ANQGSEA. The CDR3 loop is CSVVFAGGWVDEQYF. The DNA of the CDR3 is TGCAGCGTTGTTTTTGCAGGGGGCTGGGTGGACGAGCAGTACTTC.

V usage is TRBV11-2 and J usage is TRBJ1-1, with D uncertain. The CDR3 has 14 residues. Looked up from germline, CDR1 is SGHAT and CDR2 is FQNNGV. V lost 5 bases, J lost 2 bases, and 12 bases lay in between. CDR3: CASSPNTLNTEAFF. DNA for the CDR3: TGTGCCAGCAGCCCAAACACACTTAACACTGAAGCTTTCTTT. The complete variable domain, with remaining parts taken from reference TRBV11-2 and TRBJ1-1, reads EAGVAQSPRYKIIEKRQSVAFWCNPISGHATLYWYQQILGQGPKLLIQFQNNGVVDDSQLPKDRFSAERLKGVDSTLKIQPAKLEDSAVYLCASSPNTLNTEAFFGQGTRLTVV.

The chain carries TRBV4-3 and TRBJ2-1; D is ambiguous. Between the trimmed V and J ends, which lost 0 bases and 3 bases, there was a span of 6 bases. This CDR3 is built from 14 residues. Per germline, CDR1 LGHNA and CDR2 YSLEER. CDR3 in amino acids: CASSQDRSYNEQFF. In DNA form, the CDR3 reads TGCGCCAGCAGCCAAGACAGGAGCTACAATGAGCAGTTCTTC.

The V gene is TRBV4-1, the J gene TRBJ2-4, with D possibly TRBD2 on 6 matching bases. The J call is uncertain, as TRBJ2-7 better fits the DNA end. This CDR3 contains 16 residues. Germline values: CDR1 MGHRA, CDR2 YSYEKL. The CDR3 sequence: CASSQDLWGETYEQYF. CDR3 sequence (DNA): TGCGCCAGCAGCCAAGATCTTTGGGGGGAGACGTACGAGCAGTACTTC.

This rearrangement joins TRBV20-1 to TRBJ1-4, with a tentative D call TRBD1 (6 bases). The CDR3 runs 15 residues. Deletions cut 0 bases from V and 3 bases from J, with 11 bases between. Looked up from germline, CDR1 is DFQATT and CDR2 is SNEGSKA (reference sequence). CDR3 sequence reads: CSARDSRGPNEKLFF. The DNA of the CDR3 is TGCAGTGCTAGAGATAGCAGGGGCCCTAATGAAAAACTGTTTTTT.